One sample yielded the 21 T cell receptor beta chains listed below, sequenced in a study of blood T cell repertoires in COVID-19. TCRdb keeps only in-frame clones here, not all; method: immunoSEQ multiplex PCR. The repertoire holds just under 35,000 clones, with more than 75% as singletons. Specimen: peripheral blood. The receptors shown here come from a human donor in a cohort sampled during active COVID-19.

This sequence joins TRBV19 and TRBJ1-2; D uncertain. Deletions cut 8 bases from V and 4 bases from J, with 17 bases between. From germline, CDR1 is LNHDA and CDR2 SQIVND (reference sequence). The CDR3 runs 14 residues. Written as DNA, the CDR3 is TGTGCCAGTTCATACTGGGGAGATACCTATGGCTACACCTTC. Translated, it gives CASSYWGDTYGYTF.

The rearrangement uses TRBV5-1 and TRBJ2-3, with 10 bases fitting TRBD1. Unmatched junction bases numbered 15, after V lost 7 bases and J lost 7 bases. Germline V gene lookup returns CDR1 SGHRS and CDR2 YFSETQ. The CDR3 runs 16 residues. CDR3 sequence reads: CASGLSLTGGGNTQYF. For the CDR3, the DNA is TGCGCCAGCGGATTAAGTCTGACAGGGGGCGGCAATACGCAGTATTTT.

This rearrangement joins TRBV27 to TRBJ2-7; D is undetermined. This CDR3 is built from 9 residues. V lost 10 bases and J 2 bases, leaving 3 bases between the germline ends. CDR1 is MNHEY and CDR2 is SMNVEV in the germline V gene (reference sequence). CDR3 nucleotides: TGTGCCACCACCTACGAGCAGTACTTC. It is translated as CATTYEQYF.

This clone was counted between two and nine times. The chain joins TRBV7-3 to TRBJ2-1; 7 positions match TRBD2. Losses at the gene ends were 6 bases for V and 6 bases for J; bases not matched to a gene: 8. The CDR3 sequence is 14 residues long. Germline V gives CDR1 SGHTA, CDR2 FQGTGA. The CDR3 nucleotides are TGTGCCAGCAGTTTCTCCGGGACTACCAATGAGCAGTTCTTC. This sequence encodes CASSFSGTTNEQFF.

The V gene is TRBV21-1, the J gene TRBJ2-7; TRBD1, the table's D call, was not compared with the DNA. TRBV21-1 constitutes a pseudogene. The length of the CDR3 is 16 residues. The CDR3 DNA is TGTGCCAGCAGCAAAGCGGGGGGACAGGGCTTGTACGAGCAGTACTTC. It specifies CASSKAGGQGLYEQYF.

The V call is TRBV5-1, the J call TRBJ1-4; 7 bases align to TRBD1. The CDR3 runs 15 residues. V gave up 4 bases and J gave up 8 bases; unmatched junction bases: 11. From germline, CDR1 is SGHRS and CDR2 YFSETQ. As DNA, the CDR3 is TGCGCCAGCAGCGGAACAGGGGTTCTGCTGGAAAAACTGTTTTTT. As protein: CASSGTGVLLEKLFF. The full variable domain, in which reference TRBV5-1 and TRBJ1-4 provide the parts outside the CDR3, is KAGVTQTPRYLIKTRGQQVTLSCSPISGHRSVSWYQQTPGQGLQFLFEYFSETQRNKGNFPGRFSGRQFSNSRSEMNVSTLELGDSALYLCASSGTGVLLEKLFFGSGTQLSVL.

The rearrangement joins TRBV9 to TRBJ2-1; a weak D match, TRBD1 (7 bases). V lost 0 bases to trimming and J lost 7 bases, with 11 bases between them. Germline V gene data show CDR1 as SGDLS and CDR2 as YYNGEE. The CDR3 loop spans 14 amino acids. DNA for the CDR3: TGTGCCAGCAGCGTAGTGGCAGGGGGGAATGAGCAGTTCTTC. Translation gives CASSVVAGGNEQFF.

The CDR3 coding sequence is TGTGCCAGCAGCTTAGGGCCAGGGGACGAGCAGTACTTC. Translating it yields CASSLGPGDEQYF. This chain uses TRBV7-2 with TRBJ2-7, with D possibly matching TRBD1 (6 bases). The germline V gene encodes CDR1 SGHTA and CDR2 FQGNSA. The CDR3 is made up of 13 amino acids. Trimming took 1 base from V and 5 from J, leaving 9 bases between them. The whole variable domain, remainder taken from reference TRBV7-2 and TRBJ2-7, is GAGVSQSPSNKVTEKGKDVELRCDPISGHTALYWYRQSLGQGLEFLIYFQGNSAPDKSGLPSDRFSAERTGGSVSTLTIQRTQQEDSAVYLCASSLGPGDEQYFGPGTRLTVT.

J is TRBJ1-2 and V is TRBV5-1; TRBD1 matches at 11 bases. Germline V gives CDR1 SGHRS, CDR2 YFSETQ. Trimming at V came to 4 bases and at J to 4 bases, leaving 3 bases not matched to a gene. CDR3 length: 14 residues. Here the CDR3 DNA reads TGCGCCAGCAGCAGCGGGACAGGGGGCTATGGCTACACCTTC. Translated: CASSSGTGGYGYTF.

The chain recombines TRBV6-6 with TRBJ1-2, with a possible D match to TRBD1 (6 bases). Trimming pared 7 bases from V and 8 bases from J, leaving 14 bases between. The CDR3 has 12 amino acids. Germline lookup yields CDR1 MNHNY and CDR2 SVGAGI (reference sequence). In DNA form, the CDR3 reads TGTGCCAGCACCCCGGACAGCCGGGGCTACACCTTC. Its protein product is CASTPDSRGYTF.

The chain couples TRBV6-5 to TRBJ2-4, with 8 positions matching TRBD1. Germline-derived CDR1 and CDR2 are MNHEY and SVGAGI. The CDR3 covers 15 residues. The J segment lost 6 bases and the V segment lost 5 bases, leaving 9 bases of the junction unmatched. In nucleotides, the CDR3 is TGTGCCAGCAGTACGAGCAGGGGGCACGGAAACATTCAGTACTTC. Translated: CASSTSRGHGNIQYF.

This clone was found a few times. This chain joins TRBV6-2 or TRBV6-3 and TRBJ1-2; TRBD1 aligns across 8 bases. Germline V CDR1 and CDR2: MNHEY, SVGEGT. There are 12 residues in the CDR3. The V gene end was trimmed by 6 bases and the J gene end by 6 bases; junction bases not matched to a gene: 3. The CDR3 DNA follows: TGTGCCAGCAGCAGGGGGCAGGATGGCTACACCTTC. It yields the protein CASSRGQDGYTF.

The CDR3 sequence: CASSMPGSSGNTIYF. In nucleotides, the CDR3 is TGTGCCAGTAGTATGCCCGGGAGCTCTGGAAACACCATATATTTT. The V call is TRBV19, the J call TRBJ1-3; D not certain. Germline assignment: CDR1 LNHDA and CDR2 SQIVND (reference sequence). V was trimmed by 3 bases and J by 0 bases, leaving 9 bases between them. This CDR3 is built from 15 residues. The full variable domain, rest sourced from reference TRBV19 and TRBJ1-3, is DGGITQSPKYLFRKEGQNVTLSCEQNLNHDAMYWYRQDPGQGLRLIYYSQIVNDFQKGDIAEGYSVSREKKESFPLTVTSAQKNPTAFYLCASSMPGSSGNTIYFGEGSWLTVV.

The J gene is TRBJ1-2, the V gene TRBV7-9; D gene ambiguous. V gave up 5 bases and J gave up 4 bases, with 5 bases separating them. There are 11 residues in the CDR3. Germline loops: CDR1 SEHNR, CDR2 FQNEAQ (reference sequence). The CDR3: CASSPSYGYTF. The CDR3 DNA reads TGTGCCAGCAGCCCCTCCTATGGCTACACCTTC.

This chain joins TRBV29-1 and TRBJ2-2, with D perhaps matching TRBD2 (5 bases). The CDR3 runs to 14 residues. V lost 7 bases and J 1 base, leaving 13 bases between the germline ends. Germline CDR1 SQVTM, CDR2 ANQGSEA. Here the CDR3 DNA reads TGCAGCGGCTCTACGGGATTGAACACCGGGGAGCTGTTTTTT. This gives the protein CSGSTGLNTGELFF.

The rearrangement links TRBV7-2 to TRBJ2-5, with 10 bases lining up with TRBD2. The germline V gene has CDR1 SGHTA and CDR2 FQGNSA. The J segment lost 1 base and the V segment lost 3 bases, leaving 2 bases of the junction unmatched. The CDR3 covers 15 residues. CDR3 loop: CASSFLAGVQETQYF. The CDR3, as DNA: TGTGCCAGCAGCTTTCTAGCGGGGGTCCAAGAGACCCAGTACTTC. The full variable domain, rest sourced from reference TRBV7-2 and TRBJ2-5, is GAGVSQSPSNKVTEKGKDVELRCDPISGHTALYWYRQSLGQGLEFLIYFQGNSAPDKSGLPSDRFSAERTGGSVSTLTIQRTQQEDSAVYLCASSFLAGVQETQYFGPGTRLLVL.

The chain couples TRBV3-1 (or the pseudogene TRBV3-2) to TRBJ1-4; 9 bases match TRBD1. With 6 bases clipped from V and 8 bases from J, the junction kept 13 bases outside the gene matches. Germline V gene lookup returns CDR1 LGHDT and CDR2 YNNKEL (reference sequence). The CDR3 totals 16 residues. The CDR3 here is CASRESTGTGSEKLFF. The DNA of the CDR3 is TGTGCCAGCAGGGAGTCAACCGGGACAGGGAGCGAAAAACTGTTTTTT.

The rearrangement joins TRBV9 to TRBJ2-3; TRBD1 matches at 7 bases. CDR3 length: 16 residues. V lost 4 bases, J lost 0 bases, and 8 bases stayed unmatched. Germline CDR1 and CDR2: SGDLS and YYNGEE. The CDR3 loop is CASSQQGSSSTDTQYF. The CDR3 DNA reads TGTGCCAGCAGCCAACAGGGGTCCTCTAGCACAGATACGCAGTATTTT.

The chain couples TRBV9 to TRBJ2-7; 15 bases are shared with TRBD2. Germline V gene data show CDR1 as SGDLS and CDR2 as YYNGEE. J gave up 4 bases and V 3 bases, and 5 bases lay outside the gene matches. This CDR3 contains 16 residues. The DNA of the CDR3 is TGTGCCAGCAGCGCGGGGACTAGCGGGGGGTTTTACGAGCAGTACTTC. Translation gives CASSAGTSGGFYEQYF.

The chain couples TRBV18 to TRBJ2-7; TRBD1 agrees at 8 bases. V lost 3 bases and J lost 0; bases outside the gene matches: 7. This CDR3 is built from 16 residues. Germline lookup yields CDR1 KGHSH and CDR2 LQKENI. The CDR3, as DNA: TGTGCCAGCTCACCCGCCCCCGGGACAGGCTCCTACGAGCAGTACTTC. This translates into CASSPAPGTGSYEQYF. The variable domain in full, completed from reference TRBV18 and TRBJ2-7, reads NAGVMQNPRHLVRRRGQEARLRCSPMKGHSHVYWYRQLPEEGLKFMVYLQKENIIDESGMPKERFSAEFPKEGPSILRIQQVVRGDSAAYFCASSPAPGTGSYEQYFGPGTRLTVT.

This chain connects TRBV3-1 (or the pseudogene TRBV3-2) to TRBJ1-2, with 9 nucleotides matching TRBD1. This CDR3 region has 15 residues. Germline V gene lookup returns CDR1 LGHDT and CDR2 YNNKEL (reference sequence). The V and J ends lost 0 bases and 6 bases, in that order; junction bases with no gene match: 5. The CDR3 DNA is TGTGCCAGCAGCCAAGATCGGGACAGGGACGATGGCTACACCTTC. Residues: CASSQDRDRDDGYTF.